These 13 T cell receptor beta chains were all obtained from the same sample, sequenced in a study of blood T cell repertoires in COVID-19. Clones were sequenced by immunoSEQ multiplex PCR, and TCRdb holds only the in-frame ones, with some missing. The table lists around 100,000 clones, 91% of them singletons. The sample consisted of peripheral blood. These receptors originate from a human donor in a cohort sampled during active COVID-19.

The chain employs TRBV27 and TRBJ1-1; D might be TRBD1 (5 bases). Germline assignment: CDR1 MNHEY and CDR2 SMNVEV (reference sequence). Trimming took off 5 bases at V and 6 bases at J, with 19 bases between the two ends. This CDR3 has 15 residues. CDR3 in DNA: TGTGCCAGCAGTACACACCGTGAGTGGGGCGCTGAAGCTTTCTTT. It codes for CASSTHREWGAEAFF.

The J gene is TRBJ1-3, the V gene TRBV4-3; D possibly corresponds to TRBD1 (6 bases). The CDR3 has 15 residues. Trimming pared 0 bases from V and 5 bases from J, leaving 11 bases between. Germline loops: CDR1 LGHNA, CDR2 YSLEER. The CDR3 nucleotides read TGCGCCAGCAGCCAAGAGCGGACAGCAAGAAACACCATATATTTT. Amino acid sequence: CASSQERTARNTIYF.

The V gene is TRBV28, the J gene TRBJ1-5; D may be TRBD1 (6 bases). The CDR3 runs to 19 residues. The V gene's germline CDR1 is MDHEN and CDR2 SYDVKM. The V gene lost 2 bases and the J gene lost 0 bases, with 20 bases spanning the gap. The CDR3 DNA is TGTGCCAGCAGTTTAAAGGGACAAGTCCGGATCTATAGCAATCAGCCCCAGCATTTT. Its translation is CASSLKGQVRIYSNQPQHF.

The chain recombines TRBV9 with TRBJ2-3; no definite D call. Germline V gene lookup returns CDR1 SGDLS and CDR2 YYNGEE. V was cut by 4 bases and J by 2 bases, with 14 bases left in between. The CDR3 loop spans 15 amino acids. Written as DNA, the CDR3 is TGTGCCAGCAGCTCTCGTGTGTGGCTCACAGATACGCAGTATTTT. This gives the protein CASSSRVWLTDTQYF.

V is TRBV20-1 and J is TRBJ2-1; no clear D. V was trimmed by 6 bases and J by 5 bases, leaving 5 bases between them. This CDR3 contains 10 residues. The germline CDR1 and CDR2 sequences are DFQATT and SNEGSKA (reference sequence). The CDR3: CSAQNNEQFF. The DNA of the CDR3 is TGCAGTGCACAGAACAATGAGCAGTTCTTC.

J is TRBJ1-1 and V is TRBV9; no reliable D call. The V end lost 4 bases, the J end lost 11 bases, and 18 bases lay between the germline ends. This CDR3 contains 13 residues. The germline gives CDR1 SGDLS, CDR2 YYNGEE. The CDR3 here is CASSPLDLVDAFF. In DNA, the CDR3 is TGTGCCAGCAGCCCCTTAGACTTGGTTGACGCTTTCTTT.

This clone was counted once. This rearrangement joins TRBV30 to TRBJ1-6; maybe TRBD1 (5 bases). Germline CDR1 GTSNPN, CDR2 SVGIG (reference sequence). Trimming shortened V by 1 base and J by 8 bases, and 9 bases separated the two germline ends. The CDR3 spans 13 residues. CDR3 nucleotide sequence: TGTGCCTGGAGTGCCACAGGAGATTCACCCCTCCACTTT. Amino acids: CAWSATGDSPLHF.

The chain links TRBV7-8 to TRBJ2-7; 7 positions match TRBD1. Germline CDR1 and CDR2: SGHVS and FQNEAQ. CDR3 length equals 13 residues. With V trimmed by 5 bases and J by 4 bases, 5 bases remained unmatched. The CDR3 is CASSRGQTYEQYF. The DNA for the CDR3 is TGTGCCAGCAGCCGGGGACAGACTTACGAGCAGTACTTC.

This chain connects TRBV2 to TRBJ2-4; possible D gene TRBD1, 5 bases. V lost 5 bases and J 4 bases, leaving 15 bases between the germline ends. This CDR3 has 15 residues. Germline-derived CDR1 and CDR2 are SNHLY and FYNNEI. CDR3 coding DNA: TGTGCCAGCAGTTCAGGGAATAGTTGGAAAAACATTCAGTACTTC. It codes for CASSSGNSWKNIQYF.

V gene TRBV19 combines with J gene TRBJ2-4; the match to TRBD2 covers 14 bases. Trimming removed 6 bases from V and 5 bases from J; junction bases left unmatched: 3. Germline V gene data show CDR1 as LNHDA and CDR2 as SQIVND (reference sequence). The CDR3 is 15 residues long. In DNA form, the CDR3 reads TGTGCCAGTAGGGGGACTAGCGGGAGACAAAACATTCAGTACTTC. Protein: CASRGTSGRQNIQYF.

CDR3 in amino acids: CASSPAASYEQYF. DNA for the CDR3: TGTGCCAGCAGCCCCGCTGCTAGCTACGAGCAGTACTTC. This chain uses TRBV7-2 with TRBJ2-7; no clear D gene. The germline gives CDR1 SGHTA, CDR2 FQGNSA. This CDR3 contains 13 residues. V lost 5 bases to trimming and J lost 3 bases, with 11 bases between them.

This clone has only one observation. This chain links TRBV21-1 with TRBJ2-5; TRBD2 was called by the table and not checked on the DNA. TRBV21-1 is listed as a pseudogene. This CDR3 is 18 amino acids long. Written as DNA, the CDR3 is TGTGCCAGCAGCCCCCCCCTTAGCGGGAGGGCCGGAGTCGAGACCCAGTACTTC. Translated, it gives CASSPPLSGRAGVETQYF.

This clone was found once. The chain is built from TRBV9 and TRBJ1-2; TRBD1 aligns across 7 bases. With V trimmed by 0 bases and J by 9 bases, 11 bases remained unmatched. Germline assignment: CDR1 SGDLS and CDR2 YYNGEE. This CDR3 has 15 residues. The CDR3 DNA sequence: TGTGCCAGCAGCGTAGGGGATCCAGGGGGTTCGAGCTACACCTTC. Amino acids: CASSVGDPGGSSYTF.